This TCR beta chain originates from a study of CD8 T cells in ankylosing spondylitis. Study observations and caveats: Those disease-linked clones were CD8+; they were also relatively rare in peripheral blood. Ankylosing spondylitis blood seemed to carry a telltale TCR beta motif made of about 8 highly homologous variants. Earlier reports found some motif variants in synovial fluid and blood in reactive arthritis.

TCRdb ran MiXCR on the 5' RACE reads and lists one entry per CDR3 protein. In the table there are 150,000 to 200,000 distinct CDR3 sequences, around a third of which are singletons. Details on this clonotype: What it binds is not known.

The CDR3 runs 15 residues. With V trimmed by 2 bases and J by 9 bases, 9 bases remained unmatched. Germline V lookup: CDR1 LGHNA, CDR2 YSLEER. The J gene is TRBJ2-1, the V gene TRBV4-3; 8 bases map to TRBD1. The TCR comes from a male donor with ankylosing spondylitis. The material sequenced was synovial fluid, either unsorted or a sorted T cell fraction (not recorded which). CDR3 sequence: CASSQNPGTGGEQFF. The CDR3 DNA sequence: TGCGCCAGCAGCCAAAATCCGGGGACAGGCGGTGAGCAGTTCTTC.